This TCR beta chain appears in the sequencing data of a study of T cell repertoires in cytomegalovirus infection. Study-level information: The authors relied on CMV epitopes, both recently identified HLA-C-restricted and well-studied HLA-B-restricted. Public TCR beta signatures marked donors with CMV infection and the matching HLA.

Concerning this clonotype: As yet, its antigen is unknown.

Study results and limitations: Ex vivo, HLA-C-restricted CMV-specific TCR beta clonotypes prevailed over the rest of the response. Carriers of CMV plus the relevant HLA were identified by cumulative public TCR beta family frequency.

This CDR3 spans 16 amino acids. Trimming took 5 bases from V and 6 from J; bases not matched to a gene: 12. Germline-derived CDR1 and CDR2 are MDHEN and SYDVKM. TCRdb re-called the reads through MiXCR, storing one row per CDR3 protein. The sample shows 750,000 to 950,000 distinct CDR3 sequences, almost 30% of them seen only once. The chain couples TRBV28 to TRBJ2-1, with 8 bases aligning to TRBD1. This receptor was taken from a human donor in good health (CMV status not recorded). Some clones in this sample may be carry-over from other donors' samples. The sample consisted of cultured CD8+ T cells from PBMCs, taken from culture after CMV antigen stimulation. CDR3 sequence (DNA): TGTGCCAGCAGTGGTCATAAGGACAGGGCCTCCAATGAGCAGTTCTTC. It specifies CASSGHKDRASNEQFF.